The 30 T cell receptor beta chains given below trace back to one sample, sequenced in a study of T cells in Graves' hyperthyroidism and ophthalmopathy. Researchers amplified the TCR beta CDR3 regions from RNA transcripts. The TCR CDR3 was amplified in a first-round RT-PCR using the HTBI primer set. Each CDR3 protein gets one entry after TCRdb re-called the multiplex PCR reads with MiXCR. This table has roughly 380,000 distinct CDR3 sequences, roughly 20% appearing once. The specimen was blood. Receptors were obtained from a woman aged 40 to 50 with Graves' ophthalmopathy.

This clonotype was observed at least ten times. The V gene is TRBV4-1, the J gene TRBJ1-5; no firm D call. The CDR3 spans 14 residues. Trimming stripped 2 bases from V and 4 bases from J, with 9 bases between. Germline V gene data show CDR1 as MGHRA and CDR2 as YSYEKL. The CDR3 sequence is CASSQSEGNQPQHF. The CDR3 DNA reads as TGCGCCAGCAGCCAATCAGAGGGAAATCAGCCCCAGCATTTT.

This clonotype was seen repeatedly, ten times or more. J is TRBJ2-5 and V is TRBV28; no firm D call. Germline lookup yields CDR1 MDHEN and CDR2 SYDVKM. The CDR3 is 15 residues long. Trimming took 5 bases from V and 2 from J, leaving 15 bases between them. The CDR3 coding sequence is TGTGCCAGCAGTGCTGCGGACGTGCCTCAAGAGACCCAGTACTTC. Its protein product is CASSAADVPQETQYF.

This clonotype was detected ten times or more. This sequence joins TRBV7-9 and TRBJ2-7, with D maybe TRBD1 (6 bases). This CDR3 contains 17 residues. CDR1 is SEHNR and CDR2 is FQNEAQ in the germline V gene (reference sequence). The germline V and J ends were trimmed by 5 bases and 4 bases, with 24 bases remaining between them. CDR3 DNA sequence: TGTGCCAGCAGCCCACCACAGACAGGACTTACCTATTACGAGCAGTACTTC. The encoded protein is CASSPPQTGLTYYEQYF.

The chain has TRBV5-1 and TRBJ1-1; weak D call: TRBD1 (6 bases). Between the trimmed V and J ends, which lost 8 bases and 6 bases, there was a span of 17 bases. Per the germline V gene, CDR1 is SGHRS and CDR2 is YFSETQ. CDR3 length: 13 amino acids. The CDR3 sequence: CASKLGGRPEAFF. CDR3 in DNA: TGCGCCAGTAAACTAGGGGGTCGGCCTGAAGCTTTCTTT.

In this sample, this clonotype turned up once. This CDR3 reads CSASDPSGIYEQYF. For the CDR3, the DNA is TGCAGTGCTAGTGATCCTAGCGGGATCTACGAGCAGTACTTC. J is TRBJ2-7 and V is TRBV20-1; TRBD2 matches 9 bases. Per germline, CDR1 DFQATT and CDR2 SNEGSKA (reference sequence). The CDR3 runs 14 residues. V lost 3 bases and J lost 3; bases outside the gene matches: 6.

This clonotype was detected many times. The rearrangement joins TRBV6-5 to TRBJ1-1; D remains unclear. Germline V gene sequence: CDR1 MNHEY, CDR2 SVGAGI. The CDR3 runs 13 residues. V gave up 8 bases and J gave up 0 bases, with 10 bases separating them. The CDR3 DNA reads as TGTGCCAGCTCCGGTCCTATGAACACTGAAGCTTTCTTT. It codes for CASSGPMNTEAFF.

Only a few counts were recorded for this clonotype. The chain is built from TRBV28 and TRBJ1-1; no definite D call. The CDR3 is 15 residues long. V lost 6 bases and J 1 base, leaving 15 bases between the germline ends. Germline V gene sequence: CDR1 MDHEN, CDR2 SYDVKM. CDR3 bases: TGTGCCAGCAGCCCCCTTTGGGCAGGGAACACTGAAGCTTTCTTT. It specifies CASSPLWAGNTEAFF.

This clonotype was seen many times. V is TRBV20-1 and J is TRBJ2-7; TRBD2 aligns across 7 bases. CDR3 length: 14 residues. Germline CDR1 is DFQATT and CDR2 is SNEGSKA (reference sequence). V trimming: 2 bases; J trimming: 3 bases; junction bases outside the gene matches: 7. Written as DNA, the CDR3 is TGCAGTGCTAGACATGTGACTAGCAGCTACGAGCAGTACTTC. It encodes CSARHVTSSYEQYF.

Ten or more counts support this clonotype. CDR3 protein: CASSQSGQGKNIQYF. CDR3 nucleotides: TGTGCCAGCAGCCAATCAGGACAAGGAAAAAACATTCAGTACTTC. The rearrangement uses TRBV4-2 and TRBJ2-4, with a tentative D call TRBD1 (5 bases). Germline loops: CDR1 LGHNA, CDR2 YNFKEQ. The CDR3 is 15 amino acids. The V end lost 2 bases, the J end lost 4 bases, and 12 bases lay between the germline ends.

This clonotype occurred many times. The chain is built from TRBV30 and TRBJ2-4; D is unclear. CDR3 size: 15 residues. Germline CDR1 GTSNPN, CDR2 SVGIG (reference sequence). Trimming pared 2 bases from V and 1 base from J, leaving 12 bases between. DNA of the CDR3: TGTGCCTGGAGTAGACCAGCTCGGGCCAAAAACATTCAGTACTTC. Translated: CAWSRPARAKNIQYF.

This clonotype has a handful of counts. A much larger clone is a single base away; this may be a read error. The V call is TRBV6-5, the J call TRBJ1-6; tentatively, D is TRBD1 (5 bases). Germline CDR1 and CDR2: MNHEY and SVGAGI. Deletions cut 4 bases from V and 7 bases from J, with 11 bases between. The CDR3 contains 14 residues. CDR3 in DNA: TGTGCCAGCAGTTTGGGACGGTCAAATTCACCCCTCCACTTT. Amino acids: CASSLGRSNSPLHF.

Ten or more counts support this clonotype. The chain is built from TRBV30 and TRBJ2-1; D not certain. The germline CDR1 and CDR2 sequences are GTSNPN and SVGIG (reference sequence). With 4 bases removed from V and 6 bases from J, the gap between germline ends came to 19 bases. There are 15 residues in the CDR3. The CDR3 reads CAWKRGGAPGNEQFF. The CDR3 DNA reads TGTGCCTGGAAACGTGGCGGAGCTCCGGGCAATGAGCAGTTCTTC.

The table lists this clonotype with many counts. The chain is built from TRBV12-3 or TRBV12-4 and TRBJ2-5; 8 bases line up with TRBD2. The J segment lost 1 base and the V segment lost 6 bases, leaving 7 bases of the junction unmatched. The CDR3 extends over 15 amino acids. CDR3 bases: TGTGCCAGCAGCTCGGGACGGGAGGGCCAAGAGACCCAGTACTTC. Its translation: CASSSGREGQETQYF.

This clonotype was found many times. The junction shows a germline mismatch at one end, possibly a read error. This chain connects TRBV12-3 or TRBV12-4 to TRBJ1-1; D not resolved. This CDR3 comprises 12 residues. The CDR3 is CASSFPGFEASF. CDR3 in DNA: TGTGCCAGCAGTTTCCCTGGCTTTGAAGCTTCCTTT.

The V gene is TRBV29-1, the J gene TRBJ2-5, with D tentatively TRBD2 (5 bases). The CDR3 length is 14 residues. V lost 1 base to trimming and J lost 2 bases, with 11 bases between them. Germline-derived CDR1 and CDR2 are SQVTM and ANQGSEA. The CDR3 DNA sequence: TGCAGCGTTGAAGCTCTAGGAGGACAAGAGACCCAGTACTTC. It codes for CSVEALGGQETQYF.

This rearrangement joins TRBV27 to TRBJ1-2; 8 bases fit TRBD1. Germline CDR1 is MNHEY and CDR2 is SMNVEV (reference sequence). The V segment lost 6 bases and the J segment 5 bases; nucleotides outside the gene matches: 5. The CDR3 has 13 residues. The CDR3 protein is CASRSGGLYGYTF. The CDR3 region has the DNA TGTGCCAGCAGATCAGGGGGCTTATATGGCTACACCTTC.

This clonotype was picked up many times. The chain employs TRBV20-1 and TRBJ2-2, with 14 bases matching TRBD2. This CDR3 is 19 amino acids long. Germline V gives CDR1 DFQATT, CDR2 SNEGSKA (reference sequence). The trim removed 7 bases at V and 5 bases at J, leaving 18 bases unmatched. The CDR3 DNA follows: TGCAGTGGGGATTTAGATCTGACTAGCGGGAGGGCCCTTACCGGGGAGCTGTTTTTT. The encoded protein is CSGDLDLTSGRALTGELFF.

This clonotype occurred many times. The chain is built from TRBV28 and TRBJ1-1; D perhaps matches TRBD1 (5 bases). Germline CDR1 and CDR2: MDHEN and SYDVKM. Trimming took 0 bases from V and 3 from J, leaving 11 bases between them. CDR3 size: 15 residues. The CDR3 here is CASSLWKGRDTEAFF. CDR3 DNA sequence: TGTGCCAGCAGTTTATGGAAGGGGCGGGACACTGAAGCTTTCTTT.

This clonotype occurred many times. The chain couples TRBV19 to TRBJ1-1; D unclear. Trimming removed 3 bases at V and 2 bases at J, with 10 bases between. CDR3 length: 14 amino acids. The germline CDR1 and CDR2 sequences are LNHDA and SQIVND (reference sequence). This CDR3 reads CASSIRGYNTEAFF. CDR3 nucleotides: TGTGCCAGTAGTATCCGAGGGTATAACACTGAAGCTTTCTTT.

This clonotype was counted many times. The V and J genes are TRBV2 and TRBJ1-1, with TRBD1 matching over 8 bases. This CDR3 has 13 amino acids. The germline V gene encodes CDR1 SNHLY and CDR2 FYNNEI. V shed 5 bases, J shed 5 bases, and the junction held 4 bases outside the gene matches. The CDR3 nucleotides are TGTGCCAGCAGTATTACAGGGGGAACTGAAGCTTTCTTT. Translating it yields CASSITGGTEAFF.

In its sample, this clonotype was seen a few times. This chain uses TRBV27 with TRBJ2-2; 9 bases are a match to TRBD2. The germline gives CDR1 MNHEY, CDR2 SMNVEV (reference sequence). The trim removed 3 bases at V and 5 bases at J, leaving 13 bases unmatched. CDR3 length: 18 amino acids. In nucleotides, the CDR3 is TGTGCCAGCAGTTTTTCGGGCGGGAGGGCCTTAATAACCGGGGAGCTGTTTTTT. Its translation is CASSFSGGRALITGELFF.

Ten or more counts support this clonotype. This chain links TRBV14 with TRBJ2-2; no reliable D call. Germline loops: CDR1 SGHDN, CDR2 FVKESK. The CDR3 is 15 amino acids. V shed 1 base and J shed 5 bases, with 11 bases lying between them. CDR3 region: CASSQGLSATGELFF. CDR3 nucleotide sequence: TGTGCCAGCAGCCAAGGCCTCTCCGCGACCGGGGAGCTGTTTTTT.

This clonotype appeared many times. V and J are TRBV6-1 and TRBJ1-1; the D is unclear. Looked up from germline, CDR1 is MNHNS and CDR2 is SASEGT. Trimming stripped 10 bases from V and 0 bases from J, with 9 bases between. The CDR3 has 12 residues. CDR3 region: CATEPMNTEAFF. CDR3 nucleotide sequence: TGTGCCACCGAACCGATGAACACTGAAGCTTTCTTT.

This clonotype was recorded at least ten times. This rearrangement joins TRBV5-1 to TRBJ2-5, with D possibly being TRBD1 or TRBD2 (5 bases each). There are 15 residues in the CDR3. The germline V gene encodes CDR1 SGHRS and CDR2 YFSETQ. V lost 6 bases and J 4 bases, leaving 19 bases between the germline ends. The CDR3 DNA reads TGCGCCAGCACCCTGTGGGTGGGGGTTCGAGAGACCCAGTACTTC. Protein sequence: CASTLWVGVRETQYF. Together with reference TRBV5-1 and TRBJ2-5, the CDR3 gives the full variable domain: KAGVTQTPRYLIKTRGQQVTLSCSPISGHRSVSWYQQTPGQGLQFLFEYFSETQRNKGNFPGRFSGRQFSNSRSEMNVSTLELGDSALYLCASTLWVGVRETQYFGPGTRLLVL.

In this sample, this clonotype turned up many times. V and J are TRBV2 and TRBJ1-5; unclear D gene. Per germline, CDR1 SNHLY and CDR2 FYNNEI. The CDR3 length is 13 residues. With 0 bases removed from V and 6 bases from J, the gap between germline ends came to 6 bases. The chain's CDR3 is CASSEAGFQPQHF. The CDR3 DNA reads TGTGCCAGCAGTGAAGCAGGGTTTCAGCCCCAGCATTTT.

There are many counts of this clonotype. The chain carries TRBV6-5 and TRBJ1-4; the D is unclear. CDR1 is MNHEY, CDR2 SVGAGI, per germline. V was cut by 6 bases and J by 8 bases, with 16 bases left in between. The CDR3 spans 14 residues. The CDR3 bases are TGTGCCAGCAGCCCCACACAGATCGGGGAAAAACTGTTTTTT. It encodes CASSPTQIGEKLFF.

This clonotype was seen only once. A read error may account for a junction end that differs from germline. The rearrangement links TRBV11-2 to TRBJ2-7; D call uncertain. The CDR3 length is 16 residues. CDR1 is SGHAT, CDR2 FQNNGV, per germline. CDR3 sequence reads: CASSFGSSPSSYEQCF. The CDR3 coding sequence is TGTGCCAGCAGCTTTGGGTCGAGTCCGAGCTCCTACGAGCAGTGCTTC.

The chain uses TRBV19 and TRBJ2-4; D is unclear. The V gene lost 7 bases and the J gene lost 0 bases, with 10 bases spanning the gap. The germline gives CDR1 LNHDA, CDR2 SQIVND (reference sequence). This CDR3 has 14 amino acids. The CDR3 loop reads CASTYSVAKNIQYF. The CDR3 DNA is TGTGCCAGTACCTACAGTGTAGCCAAAAACATTCAGTACTTC.

This clonotype was detected many times. The chain uses TRBV4-1 and TRBJ1-2, with D unresolved. Deletions cut 0 bases from V and 8 bases from J, with 19 bases between. The CDR3 runs 16 residues. CDR1 is MGHRA and CDR2 is YSYEKL in the germline V gene. The chain's CDR3 is CASSQEVDLIFLGYTF. In nucleotides, the CDR3 is TGCGCCAGCAGCCAAGAAGTGGACCTGATTTTCTTAGGCTACACCTTC.

This clonotype was counted between two and nine times. The rearrangement joins TRBV28 to TRBJ1-1; 7 nucleotides match TRBD1. Germline V lookup: CDR1 MDHEN, CDR2 SYDVKM. This CDR3 is 15 amino acids long. Trimming removed 7 bases from V and 6 bases from J; junction bases left unmatched: 14. Here the CDR3 DNA reads TGTGCCAGCAAAGGGAAAAGGGGGCGCAACGCTGAAGCTTTCTTT. Translated, it gives CASKGKRGRNAEAFF.